The 16 T cell receptor beta chains given below trace back to one sample, sequenced in a study of blood T cells in healthy people across ages. A second PCR of about 7 to 12 cycles used a sample-barcoded 5' primer and a J-beta primer mix. Using its own MiXCR run on the 5' RACE reads, TCRdb lists one record per CDR3 protein. Of about 780,000 distinct CDR3 sequences in the sample, 35% to 60% were seen once. Specimen: blood. The receptors were gathered from a man older than 75 in good health.

V is TRBV7-3 and J is TRBJ2-1; D is unclear. The CDR3 is 15 amino acids. The V gene lost 5 bases and the J gene lost 5 bases, with 16 bases spanning the gap. The germline gives CDR1 SGHTA, CDR2 FQGTGA. The CDR3 here is CASSPTGPGHNEQFF. The CDR3 coding sequence is TGTGCCAGCAGCCCCACCGGCCCGGGTCACAATGAGCAGTTCTTC.

This clonotype was observed many times. This chain uses TRBV28 with TRBJ2-5, with 7 bases matching TRBD1. The germline gives CDR1 MDHEN, CDR2 SYDVKM. This CDR3 comprises 15 residues. V dropped 6 bases and J dropped 4; count of bases not matched to a gene: 11. CDR3 amino acids: CASRNSGGTGETQYF. CDR3 bases: TGTGCCAGCAGGAACTCAGGGGGAACAGGAGAGACCCAGTACTTC. The whole variable domain, filled in from reference TRBV28 and TRBJ2-5, reads DVKVTQSSRYLVKRTGEKVFLECVQDMDHENMFWYRQDPGLGLRLIYFSYDVKMKEKGDIPEGYSVSREKKERFSLILESASTNQTSMYLCASRNSGGTGETQYFGPGTRLLVL.

This clonotype was detected many times. CDR3 protein: CASSGQLDRNSPLHF. CDR3 bases: TGCGCCAGCAGCGGTCAACTGGACAGGAATTCACCCCTCCACTTT. This chain connects TRBV5-1 to TRBJ1-6; the match to TRBD1 covers 7 bases. The trim removed 4 bases at V and 7 bases at J, leaving 8 bases unmatched. The CDR3 is 15 residues long. Per the germline V gene, CDR1 is SGHRS and CDR2 is YFSETQ.

The J gene is TRBJ2-2, the V gene TRBV4-3; D remains ambiguous. The germline V gene has CDR1 LGHNA and CDR2 YSLEER. Trimming took off 2 bases at V and 7 bases at J, with 14 bases between the two ends. This CDR3 spans 15 amino acids. The CDR3 region has the DNA TGCGCCAGCAGCCAATCTCCTGGTGAGGTCGGGGAGCTGTTTTTT. Translation: CASSQSPGEVGELFF.

This chain joins TRBV7-9 and TRBJ2-7; D remains unclear. The CDR3 covers 13 residues. Trimming took 5 bases from V and 3 from J, leaving 11 bases between them. CDR1 is SEHNR, CDR2 FQNEAQ, per germline (reference sequence). This chain's CDR3 is CASSVGINYEQYF. The CDR3 DNA follows: TGTGCCAGCAGCGTGGGGATCAACTACGAGCAGTACTTC.

A remark on this clonotype: Being one base from a much bigger clone, this may be a read error. This chain joins TRBV12-3 or TRBV12-4 and TRBJ2-1; D unclear. The ends were cut back, 6 bases at V and 13 bases at J, with 13 bases in the middle. The CDR3 contains 11 residues. The CDR3 protein is CASSYEETQFF. As DNA, the CDR3 is TGTGCCAGCAGCTACGAAGAGACCCAGTTCTTC.

The chain combines TRBV10-3 with TRBJ2-1; 8 bases are a match to TRBD2. Per germline, CDR1 ENHRY and CDR2 SYGVKD. The CDR3 runs 18 residues. Trimming removed 8 bases from V and 5 bases from J; junction bases left unmatched: 20. In DNA form, the CDR3 reads TGTGCCATCTGTCGGCTCGCGGGTCCCACGGGGGGGGACAATGAGCAGTTCTTC. This encodes CAICRLAGPTGGDNEQFF.

This chain uses TRBV30 with TRBJ1-1; D is unresolved. This CDR3 has 11 amino acids. V lost 3 bases and J 4 bases, leaving 6 bases between the germline ends. Germline loops: CDR1 GTSNPN, CDR2 SVGIG (reference sequence). CDR3 in DNA: TGTGCCTGGAGACTAGCCACTGAAGCTTTCTTT. This codes for CAWRLATEAFF.

The chain is built from TRBV11-3 and TRBJ2-1; 14 nucleotides line up with TRBD2. J was trimmed by 1 base and V by 2 bases; bases with no gene match: 10. This CDR3 contains 20 residues. Germline V CDR1 and CDR2: SGHNT, YENEEA. CDR3 in DNA: TGTGCCAGCAGCTTAACCTTGGGACTAGCGGGAGTGAGGTCCTACAATGAGCAGTTCTTC. Translating gives CASSLTLGLAGVRSYNEQFF. Drawing the rest from reference TRBV11-3 and TRBJ2-1, the complete variable domain is EAGVVQSPRYKIIEKKQPVAFWCNPISGHNTLYWYLQNLGQGPELLIRYENEEAVDDSQLPKDRFSAERLKGVDSTLKIQPAELGDSAVYLCASSLTLGLAGVRSYNEQFFGPGTRLTVL.

This chain links TRBV29-1 with TRBJ1-4; TRBD1 is a possible D gene (5 bases). The V end was cut by 3 bases, the J end by 8 bases, with 13 bases between. In germline, CDR1 is SQVTM, CDR2 ANQGSEA. The CDR3 spans 13 residues. The CDR3 sequence is CSVEGGAGEKLFF. The CDR3 DNA reads as TGCAGCGTTGAGGGGGGAGCAGGAGAAAAACTGTTTTTT.

Comments on this clonotype: A much larger clone sits a single nucleotide away, making a read error possible. V is TRBV29-1 and J is TRBJ2-5, with D possibly being TRBD1 or TRBD2 (5 bases each). Per the germline V gene, CDR1 is SQVTM and CDR2 is ANQGSEA. V dropped 6 bases and J dropped 11 bases, with 28 bases sitting between them. This CDR3 is 15 amino acids long. CDR3 DNA: TGCAGCGTCCCTGAGGGGCAGGTTGCCGTCGGTGAGCAGTACTTC. Translation: CSVPEGQVAVGEQYF.

The gene calls are TRBV4-2 and TRBJ1-2; D is unresolved. The CDR3 consists of 15 residues. Trimming removed 0 bases at V and 3 bases at J, with 11 bases between. Per the germline V gene, CDR1 is LGHNA and CDR2 is YNFKEQ. Here the CDR3 reads CASSQDQAADYGYTF. The DNA of the CDR3 is TGTGCCAGCAGCCAAGATCAGGCGGCGGACTATGGCTACACCTTC.

The chain is built from TRBV9 and TRBJ1-2, with D tentatively TRBD1 (6 bases). Germline V gives CDR1 SGDLS, CDR2 YYNGEE. CDR3 length: 14 amino acids. The V end lost 1 base, the J end lost 2 bases, and 9 bases lay between the germline ends. The CDR3 protein is CASSVQDRNYGYTF. DNA of the CDR3: TGTGCCAGCAGCGTACAGGACAGAAACTATGGCTACACCTTC.

The chain couples TRBV27 to TRBJ2-1; 7 nucleotides match TRBD1. CDR1 and CDR2 from the germline V gene are MNHEY and SMNVEV (reference sequence). Trimming cost V 5 bases and J 8 bases; bases outside gene matches: 6. The CDR3 sequence is 13 residues long. CDR3: CASSRQGRYEQFF. CDR3 nucleotide sequence: TGTGCCAGCAGTCGACAGGGCCGGTATGAGCAGTTCTTC.

This sequence joins TRBV13 and TRBJ2-5; 10 nucleotides agree with TRBD1. V dropped 4 bases and J dropped 3; count of bases not matched to a gene: 2. Germline V gene lookup returns CDR1 PRHDT and CDR2 FYEKMQ (reference sequence). The CDR3 has 14 amino acids. CDR3 nucleotide sequence: TGTGCCAGCAGCTCGGGACAGGGGAAAGAGACCCAGTACTTC. Encoded protein: CASSSGQGKETQYF.

This chain uses TRBV27 with TRBJ2-3; TRBD2 agrees at 7 bases. V trimming: 8 bases; J trimming: 0 bases; junction bases outside the gene matches: 8. This CDR3 spans 15 amino acids. Germline V gene lookup returns CDR1 MNHEY and CDR2 SMNVEV (reference sequence). Here the CDR3 DNA reads TGTGCCAGCGACCGGGCTAGCGGTAGCACAGATACGCAGTATTTT. Protein product: CASDRASGSTDTQYF.